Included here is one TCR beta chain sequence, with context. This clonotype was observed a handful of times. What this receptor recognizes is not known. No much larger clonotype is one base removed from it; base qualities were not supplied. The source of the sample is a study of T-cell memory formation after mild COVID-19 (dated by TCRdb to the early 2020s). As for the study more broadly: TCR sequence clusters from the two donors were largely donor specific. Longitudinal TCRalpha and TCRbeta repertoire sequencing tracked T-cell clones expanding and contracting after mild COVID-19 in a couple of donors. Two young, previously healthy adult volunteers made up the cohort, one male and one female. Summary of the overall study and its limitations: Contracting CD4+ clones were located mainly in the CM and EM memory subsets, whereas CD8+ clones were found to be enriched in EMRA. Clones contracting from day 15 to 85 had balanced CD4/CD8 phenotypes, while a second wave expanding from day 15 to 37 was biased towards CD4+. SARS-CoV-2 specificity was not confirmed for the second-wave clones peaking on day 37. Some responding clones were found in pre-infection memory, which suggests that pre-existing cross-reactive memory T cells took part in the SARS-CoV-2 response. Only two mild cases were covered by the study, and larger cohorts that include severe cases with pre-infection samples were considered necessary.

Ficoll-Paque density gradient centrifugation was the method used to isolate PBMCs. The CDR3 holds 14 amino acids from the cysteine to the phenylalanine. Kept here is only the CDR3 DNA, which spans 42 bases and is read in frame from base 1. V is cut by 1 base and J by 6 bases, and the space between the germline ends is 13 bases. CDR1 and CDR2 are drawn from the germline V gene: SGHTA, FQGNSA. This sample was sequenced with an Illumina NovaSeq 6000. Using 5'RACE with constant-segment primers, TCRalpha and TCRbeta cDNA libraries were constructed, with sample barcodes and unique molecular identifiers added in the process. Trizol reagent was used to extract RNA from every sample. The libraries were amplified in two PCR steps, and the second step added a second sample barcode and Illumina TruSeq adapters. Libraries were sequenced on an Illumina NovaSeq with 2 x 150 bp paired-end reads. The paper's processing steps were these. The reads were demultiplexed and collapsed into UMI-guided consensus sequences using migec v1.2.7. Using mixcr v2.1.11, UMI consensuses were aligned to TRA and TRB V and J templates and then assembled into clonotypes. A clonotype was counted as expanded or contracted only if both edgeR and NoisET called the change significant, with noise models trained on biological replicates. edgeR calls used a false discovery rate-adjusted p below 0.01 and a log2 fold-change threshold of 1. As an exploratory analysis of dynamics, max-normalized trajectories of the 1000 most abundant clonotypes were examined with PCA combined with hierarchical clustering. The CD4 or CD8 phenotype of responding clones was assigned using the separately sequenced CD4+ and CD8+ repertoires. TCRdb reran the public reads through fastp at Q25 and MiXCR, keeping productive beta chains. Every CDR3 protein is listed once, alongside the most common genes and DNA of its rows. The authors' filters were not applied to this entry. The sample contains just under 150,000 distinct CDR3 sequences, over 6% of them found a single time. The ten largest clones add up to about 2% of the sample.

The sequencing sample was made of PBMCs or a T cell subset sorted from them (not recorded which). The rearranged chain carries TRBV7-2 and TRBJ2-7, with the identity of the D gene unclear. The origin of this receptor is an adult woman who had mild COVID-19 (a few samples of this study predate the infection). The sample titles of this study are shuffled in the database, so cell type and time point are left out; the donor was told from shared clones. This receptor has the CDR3 CASSLGRGQPEQYF. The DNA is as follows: TGTGCCAGCAGCTTAGGTCGTGGGCAACCCGAGCAGTACTTC.